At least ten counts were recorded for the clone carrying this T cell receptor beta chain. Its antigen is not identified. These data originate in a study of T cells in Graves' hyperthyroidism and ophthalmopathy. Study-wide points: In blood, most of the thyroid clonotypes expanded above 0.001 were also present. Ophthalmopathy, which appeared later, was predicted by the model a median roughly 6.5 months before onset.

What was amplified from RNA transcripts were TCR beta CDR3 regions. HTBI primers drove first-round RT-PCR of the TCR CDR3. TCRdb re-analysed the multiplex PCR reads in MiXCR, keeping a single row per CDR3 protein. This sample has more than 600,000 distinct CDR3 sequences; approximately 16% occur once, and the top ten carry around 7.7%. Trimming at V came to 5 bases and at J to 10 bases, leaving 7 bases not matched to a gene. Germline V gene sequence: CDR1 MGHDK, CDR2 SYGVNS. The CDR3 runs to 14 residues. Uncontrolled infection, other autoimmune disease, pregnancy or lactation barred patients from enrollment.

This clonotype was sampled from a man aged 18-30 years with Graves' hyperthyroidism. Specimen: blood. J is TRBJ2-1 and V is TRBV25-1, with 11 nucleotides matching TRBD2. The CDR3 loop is CASSIAGGPGEQFF. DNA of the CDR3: TGTGCCAGCAGTATAGCGGGAGGGCCAGGGGAGCAGTTCTTC. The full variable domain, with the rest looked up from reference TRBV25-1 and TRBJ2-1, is EADIYQTPRYLVIGTGKKITLECSQTMGHDKMYWYQQDPGMELHLIHYSYGVNSTEKGDLSSESTVSRIRTEHFPLTLESARPSHTSQYLCASSIAGGPGEQFFGPGTRLTVL.